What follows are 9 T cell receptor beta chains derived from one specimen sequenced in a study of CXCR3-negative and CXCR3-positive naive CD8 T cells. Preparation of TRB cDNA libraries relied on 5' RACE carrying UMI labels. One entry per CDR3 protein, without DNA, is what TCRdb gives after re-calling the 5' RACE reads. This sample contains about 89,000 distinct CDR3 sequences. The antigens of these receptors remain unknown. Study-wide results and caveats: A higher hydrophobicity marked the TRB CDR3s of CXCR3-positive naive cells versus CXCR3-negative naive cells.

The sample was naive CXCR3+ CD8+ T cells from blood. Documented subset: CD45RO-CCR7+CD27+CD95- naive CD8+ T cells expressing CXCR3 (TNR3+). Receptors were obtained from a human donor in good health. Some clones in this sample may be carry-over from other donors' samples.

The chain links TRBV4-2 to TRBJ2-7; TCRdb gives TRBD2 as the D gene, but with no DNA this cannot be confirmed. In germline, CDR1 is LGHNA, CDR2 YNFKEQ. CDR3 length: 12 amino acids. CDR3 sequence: CASSQGGYEQYF.

Here the CDR3 reads CASSLDDSYTGEPFF. This chain joins TRBV5-1 and TRBJ2-2; no DNA is available, so the TRBD1 call from TCRdb remains unchecked. Germline lookup yields CDR1 SGHRS and CDR2 YFSETQ. The CDR3 is 15 amino acids.

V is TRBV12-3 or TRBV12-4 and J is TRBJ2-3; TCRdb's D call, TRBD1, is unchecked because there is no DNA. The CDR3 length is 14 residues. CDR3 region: CASKPGGGADTQYF.

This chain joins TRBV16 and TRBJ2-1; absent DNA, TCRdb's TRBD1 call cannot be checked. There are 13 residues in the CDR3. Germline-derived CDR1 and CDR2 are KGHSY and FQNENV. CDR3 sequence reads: CASKGSNFNEQFF.

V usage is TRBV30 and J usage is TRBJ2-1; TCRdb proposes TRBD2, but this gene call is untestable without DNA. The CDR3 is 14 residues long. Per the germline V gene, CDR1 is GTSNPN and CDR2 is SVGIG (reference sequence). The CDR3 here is CALSLARGGDEQFF.

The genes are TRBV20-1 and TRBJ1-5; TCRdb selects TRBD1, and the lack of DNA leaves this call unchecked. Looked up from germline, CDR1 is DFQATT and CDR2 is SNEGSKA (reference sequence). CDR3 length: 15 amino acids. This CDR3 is CSAREGTVQNQPQHF.

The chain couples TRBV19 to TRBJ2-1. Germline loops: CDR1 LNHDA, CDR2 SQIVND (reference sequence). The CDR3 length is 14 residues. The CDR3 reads CASSIKSEDNEQFF.

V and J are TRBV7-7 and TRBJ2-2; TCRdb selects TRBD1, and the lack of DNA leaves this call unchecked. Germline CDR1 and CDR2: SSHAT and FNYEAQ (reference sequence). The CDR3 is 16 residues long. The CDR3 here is CASSSGGALVTGELFF.

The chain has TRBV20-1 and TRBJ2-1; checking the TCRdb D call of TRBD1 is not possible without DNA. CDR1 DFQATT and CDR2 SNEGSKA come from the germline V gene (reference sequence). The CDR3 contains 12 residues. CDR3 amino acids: CSAHPRSDEQFF.